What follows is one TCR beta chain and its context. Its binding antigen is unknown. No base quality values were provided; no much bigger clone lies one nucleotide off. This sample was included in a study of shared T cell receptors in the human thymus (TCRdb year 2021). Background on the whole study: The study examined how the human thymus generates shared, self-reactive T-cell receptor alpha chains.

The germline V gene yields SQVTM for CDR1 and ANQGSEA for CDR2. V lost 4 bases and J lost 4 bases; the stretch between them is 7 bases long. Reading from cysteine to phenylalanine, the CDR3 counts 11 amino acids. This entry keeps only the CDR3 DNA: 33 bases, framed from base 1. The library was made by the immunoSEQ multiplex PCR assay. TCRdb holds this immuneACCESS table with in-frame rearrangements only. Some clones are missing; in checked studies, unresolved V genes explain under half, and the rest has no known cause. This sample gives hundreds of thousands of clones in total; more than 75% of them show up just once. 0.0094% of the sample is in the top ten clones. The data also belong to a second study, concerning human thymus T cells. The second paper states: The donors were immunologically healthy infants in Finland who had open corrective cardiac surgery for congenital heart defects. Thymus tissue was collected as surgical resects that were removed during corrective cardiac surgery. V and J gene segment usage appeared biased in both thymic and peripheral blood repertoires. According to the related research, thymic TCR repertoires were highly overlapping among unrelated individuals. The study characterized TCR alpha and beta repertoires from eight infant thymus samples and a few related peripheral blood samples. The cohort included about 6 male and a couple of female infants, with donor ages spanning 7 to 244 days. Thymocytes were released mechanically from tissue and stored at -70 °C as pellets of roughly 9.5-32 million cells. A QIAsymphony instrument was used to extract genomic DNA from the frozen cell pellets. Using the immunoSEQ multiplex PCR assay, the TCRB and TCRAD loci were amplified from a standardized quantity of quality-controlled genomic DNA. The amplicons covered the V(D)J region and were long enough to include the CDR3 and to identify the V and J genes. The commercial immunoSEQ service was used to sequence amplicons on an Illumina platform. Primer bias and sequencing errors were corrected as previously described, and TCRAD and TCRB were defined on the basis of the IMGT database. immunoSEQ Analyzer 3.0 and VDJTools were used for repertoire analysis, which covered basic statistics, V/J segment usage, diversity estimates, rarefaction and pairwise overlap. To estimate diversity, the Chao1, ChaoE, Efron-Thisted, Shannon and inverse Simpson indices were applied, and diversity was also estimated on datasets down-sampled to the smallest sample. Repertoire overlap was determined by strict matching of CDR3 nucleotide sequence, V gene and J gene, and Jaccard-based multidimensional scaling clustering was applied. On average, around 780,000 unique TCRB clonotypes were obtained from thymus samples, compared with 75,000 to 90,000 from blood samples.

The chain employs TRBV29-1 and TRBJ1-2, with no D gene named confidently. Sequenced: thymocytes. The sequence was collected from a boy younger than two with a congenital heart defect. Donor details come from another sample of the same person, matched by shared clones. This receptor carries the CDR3 CSVVELYGYTF. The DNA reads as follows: TGCAGCGTTGTAGAACTCTATGGCTACACCTTC. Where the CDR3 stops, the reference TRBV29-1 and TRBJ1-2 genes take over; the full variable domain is SAVISQKPSRDICQRGTSLTIQCQVDSQVTMMFWYRQQPGQSLTLIATANQGSEATYESGFVIDKFPISRPNLTFSTLTVSNMSPEDSSIYLCSVVELYGYTFGSGTRLTVV.